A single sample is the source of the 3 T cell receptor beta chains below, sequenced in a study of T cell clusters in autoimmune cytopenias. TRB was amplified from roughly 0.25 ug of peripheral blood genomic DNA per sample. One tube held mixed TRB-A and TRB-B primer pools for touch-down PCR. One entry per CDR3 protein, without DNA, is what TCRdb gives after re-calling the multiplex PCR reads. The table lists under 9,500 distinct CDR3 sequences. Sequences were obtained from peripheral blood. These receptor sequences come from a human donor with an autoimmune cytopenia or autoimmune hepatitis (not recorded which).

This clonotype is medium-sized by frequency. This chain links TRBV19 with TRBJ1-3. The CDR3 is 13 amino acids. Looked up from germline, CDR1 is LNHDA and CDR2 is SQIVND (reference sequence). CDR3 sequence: CASLTVAGNTIYF.

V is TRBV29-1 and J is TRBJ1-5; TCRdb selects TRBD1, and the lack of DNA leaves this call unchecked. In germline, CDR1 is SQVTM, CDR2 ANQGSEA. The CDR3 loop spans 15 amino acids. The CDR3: CSDEGQGTGNQPQHF.

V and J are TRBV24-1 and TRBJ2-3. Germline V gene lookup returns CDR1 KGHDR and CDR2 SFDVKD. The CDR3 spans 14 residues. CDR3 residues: CATSDRGASDTQYF.